This TCR beta chain was sequenced during a study of cytomegalovirus exposure and HLA in healthy donors. Study-level background: A prior study identified just under 120 million unique TCR beta sequences from around 180 million T cells. Study findings and constraints: Published work reported that the classifier diagnosed cytomegalovirus status with high specificity and sensitivity. Follow-up analysis later connected one missense variant in DCLRE1C with trimming of TCR beta V- and J-genes.

The ends lost 4 bases at V and 4 bases at J; junction bases unmatched: 6. Looked up from germline, CDR1 is SGHRS and CDR2 is YFSETQ. The length of the CDR3 is 14 residues. Regarding this clone: Antigen unknown.

A multiplex PCR was run with 60 Vbeta primers and 13 Jbeta primers. Assay: immunoSEQ multiplex PCR; the TCRdb copy retains only in-frame clones and omits some. Of fewer than 150,000 clones in the sample, around 69% are singletons; the top ten hold roughly 15%. The rearrangement joins TRBV5-1 to TRBJ2-3; 7 nucleotides align to TRBD1. The source is a man aged 45-60 years in good health and CMV-seropositive. Sequencing was carried out using PBMCs. CDR3 region: CASSPGQAADTQYF. The CDR3 DNA follows: TGCGCCAGCAGCCCCGGACAGGCCGCAGATACGCAGTATTTT.